This T cell receptor (beta chain) was documented in a study of tumor and adjacent non-tumor tissue in lung cancer. For the study at large: Stage I to III disease affected roughly 10 men and about five women aged 31 to 76.

This sample's RNA came from whole unsorted tissue. In this sample, this clonotype turned up many times. Unmatched junction bases numbered 3, after V lost 5 bases and J lost 2 bases. CDR3 length: 16 residues. The library came from three nested PCR rounds adapted from ARM-PCR protocols. TCRdb fed the multiplex PCR reads into MiXCR, producing one record per CDR3 protein. This sample yields 220,000 or so distinct CDR3 sequences, of which approximately 74% are seen a single time; approximately 25% belongs to the top ten. The gene calls are TRBV12-3 or TRBV12-4 and TRBJ2-3; 14 bases match TRBD2. This receptor was identified in a man aged 60 to 75 with non-small cell lung cancer. The sequencing input was lung tumor tissue. The DNA for the CDR3 is TGTGCCAGCAGTCCGGGACTAGCGGGAGCCACAGATACGCAGTATTTT. It yields the protein CASSPGLAGATDTQYF.